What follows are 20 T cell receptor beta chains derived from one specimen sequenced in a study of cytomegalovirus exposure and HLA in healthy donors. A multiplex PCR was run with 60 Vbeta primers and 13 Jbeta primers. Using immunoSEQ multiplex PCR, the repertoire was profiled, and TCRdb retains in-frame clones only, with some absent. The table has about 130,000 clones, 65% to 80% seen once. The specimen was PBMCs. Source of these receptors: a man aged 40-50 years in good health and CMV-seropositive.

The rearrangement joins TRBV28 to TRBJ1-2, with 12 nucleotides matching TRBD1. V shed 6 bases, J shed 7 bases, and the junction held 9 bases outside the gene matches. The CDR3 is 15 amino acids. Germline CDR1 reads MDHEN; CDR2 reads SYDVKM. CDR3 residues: CASRPPGTGGFGYTF. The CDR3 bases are TGTGCCAGCAGACCCCCCGGGACAGGGGGCTTTGGCTACACCTTC.

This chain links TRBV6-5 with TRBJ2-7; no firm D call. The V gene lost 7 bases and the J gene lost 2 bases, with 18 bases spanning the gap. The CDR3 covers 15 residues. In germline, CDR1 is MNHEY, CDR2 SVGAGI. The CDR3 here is CASILTPSVPYEQYF. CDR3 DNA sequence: TGTGCCAGCATTCTCACCCCATCAGTCCCCTACGAGCAGTACTTC.

For the CDR3, the DNA is TGCGCCAGCAGTCCGAGCGGGACGAGCTCCTACGAGCAGTACTTC. Translation gives CASSPSGTSSYEQYF. This chain joins TRBV5-1 and TRBJ2-7, with 7 bases that match TRBD2. Germline values: CDR1 SGHRS, CDR2 YFSETQ. This CDR3 comprises 15 residues. V lost 5 bases and J lost 0; bases outside the gene matches: 8.

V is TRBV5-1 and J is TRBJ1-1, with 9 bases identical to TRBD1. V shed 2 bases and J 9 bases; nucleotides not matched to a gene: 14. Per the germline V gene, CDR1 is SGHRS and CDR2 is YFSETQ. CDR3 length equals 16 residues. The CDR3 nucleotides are TGCGCCAGCAGCTTAACAGGGGGCGTTACTGTGGCTAAAGCTTTCTTT. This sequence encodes CASSLTGGVTVAKAFF.

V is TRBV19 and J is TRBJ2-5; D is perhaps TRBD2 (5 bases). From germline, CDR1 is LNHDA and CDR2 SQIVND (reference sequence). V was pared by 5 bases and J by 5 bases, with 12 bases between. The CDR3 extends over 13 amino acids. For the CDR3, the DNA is TGTGCCAGTAGTGGTTGGTCTAGCGAGACCCAGTACTTC. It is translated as CASSGWSSETQYF.

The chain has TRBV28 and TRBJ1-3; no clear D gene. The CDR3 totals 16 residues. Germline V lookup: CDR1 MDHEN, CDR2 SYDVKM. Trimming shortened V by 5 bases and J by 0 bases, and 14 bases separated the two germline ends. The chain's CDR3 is CASSPRGAGSGNTIYF. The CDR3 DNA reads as TGTGCCAGCAGTCCCCGTGGCGCGGGCTCTGGAAACACCATATATTTT.

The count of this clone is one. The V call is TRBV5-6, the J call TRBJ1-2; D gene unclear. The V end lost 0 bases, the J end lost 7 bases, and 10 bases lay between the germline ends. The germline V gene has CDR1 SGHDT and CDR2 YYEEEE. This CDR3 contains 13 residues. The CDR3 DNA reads TGTGCCAGCAGCTTGGGGCCTTCCAGTGGCTACACCTTC. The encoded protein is CASSLGPSSGYTF.

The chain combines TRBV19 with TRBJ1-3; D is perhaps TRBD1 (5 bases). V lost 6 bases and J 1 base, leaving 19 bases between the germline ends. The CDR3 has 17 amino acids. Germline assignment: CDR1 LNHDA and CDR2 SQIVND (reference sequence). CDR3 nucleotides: TGTGCCAGTAGAAATCTTACGGGGGGTCGTTCTGGAAACACCATATATTTT. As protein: CASRNLTGGRSGNTIYF.

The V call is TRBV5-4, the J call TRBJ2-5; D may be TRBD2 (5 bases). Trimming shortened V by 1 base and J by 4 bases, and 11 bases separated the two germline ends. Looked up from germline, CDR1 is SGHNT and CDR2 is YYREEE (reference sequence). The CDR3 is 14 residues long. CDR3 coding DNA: TGTGCCAGCAGCTTGAGGTCGGCGGGAGAGACCCAGTACTTC. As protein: CASSLRSAGETQYF.

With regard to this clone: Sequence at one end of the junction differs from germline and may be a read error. The CDR3 sequence is CSSSLVSGQGSDTQYF. CDR3 bases: TGTTCCAGCAGCTTAGTGTCAGGACAGGGGTCCGATACGCAGTATTTT. The genes are TRBV7-9 and TRBJ2-3, with 9 bases that match TRBD1. The V gene's germline CDR1 is SEHNR and CDR2 FQNEAQ (reference sequence). This CDR3 region has 16 residues.

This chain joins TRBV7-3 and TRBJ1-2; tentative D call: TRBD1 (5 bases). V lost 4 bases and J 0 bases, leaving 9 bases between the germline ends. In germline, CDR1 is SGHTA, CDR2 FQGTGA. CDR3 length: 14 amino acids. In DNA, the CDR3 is TGTGCCAGCAGCTCTTCGACAGCTAACTATGGCTACACCTTC. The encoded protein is CASSSSTANYGYTF.

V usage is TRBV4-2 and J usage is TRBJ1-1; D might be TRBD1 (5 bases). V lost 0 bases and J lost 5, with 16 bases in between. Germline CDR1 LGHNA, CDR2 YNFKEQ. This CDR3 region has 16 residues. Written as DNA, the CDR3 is TGTGCCAGCAGCCAAGATACCCCCGGGGGGAGTACTGAAGCTTTCTTT. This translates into CASSQDTPGGSTEAFF.

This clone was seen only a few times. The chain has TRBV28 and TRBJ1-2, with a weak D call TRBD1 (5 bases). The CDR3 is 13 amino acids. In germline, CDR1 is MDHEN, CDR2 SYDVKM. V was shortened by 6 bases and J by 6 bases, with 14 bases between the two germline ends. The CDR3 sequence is CASRRGREDGYTF. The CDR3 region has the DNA TGTGCCAGCAGGCGCGGCAGGGAAGATGGCTACACCTTC.

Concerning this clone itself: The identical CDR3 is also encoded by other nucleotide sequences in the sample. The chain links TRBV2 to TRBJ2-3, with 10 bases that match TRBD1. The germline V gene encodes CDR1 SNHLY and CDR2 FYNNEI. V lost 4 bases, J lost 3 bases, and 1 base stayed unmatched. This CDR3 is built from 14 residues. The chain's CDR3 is CASSGQGATDTQYF. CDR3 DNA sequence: TGTGCCAGCAGTGGACAGGGGGCTACAGATACGCAGTATTTT.

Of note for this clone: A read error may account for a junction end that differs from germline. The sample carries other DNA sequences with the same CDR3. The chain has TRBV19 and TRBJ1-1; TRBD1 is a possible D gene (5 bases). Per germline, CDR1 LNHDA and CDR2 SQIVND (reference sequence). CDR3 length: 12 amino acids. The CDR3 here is CASSSGNTEAFF. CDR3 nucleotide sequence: TGTGCCAGTAGTTCAGGGAACACTGAAGCGTTCTTT.

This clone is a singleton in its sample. CDR3 in amino acids: CASSSWTILNTGELFF. In DNA form, the CDR3 reads TGTGCCAGCAGTTCCTGGACTATCCTGAACACCGGGGAGCTGTTTTTT. The genes are TRBV11-2 and TRBJ2-2; D perhaps matches TRBD2 (6 bases). V lost 6 bases and J 1 base, leaving 15 bases between the germline ends. Germline V gene lookup returns CDR1 SGHAT and CDR2 FQNNGV. The CDR3 has 16 amino acids.

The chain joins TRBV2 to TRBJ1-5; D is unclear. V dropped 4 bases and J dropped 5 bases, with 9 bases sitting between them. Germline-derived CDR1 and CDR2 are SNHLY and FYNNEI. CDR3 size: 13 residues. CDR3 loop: CASSGGVYQPQHF. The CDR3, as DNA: TGTGCCAGCAGTGGGGGAGTCTATCAGCCCCAGCATTTT.

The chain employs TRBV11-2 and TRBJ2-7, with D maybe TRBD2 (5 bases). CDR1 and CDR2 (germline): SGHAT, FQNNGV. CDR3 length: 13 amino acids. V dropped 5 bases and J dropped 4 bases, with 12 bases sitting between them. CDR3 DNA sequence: TGTGCCAGCAGCCCCTGGAGGAGGTACGAGCAGTACTTC. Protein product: CASSPWRRYEQYF.

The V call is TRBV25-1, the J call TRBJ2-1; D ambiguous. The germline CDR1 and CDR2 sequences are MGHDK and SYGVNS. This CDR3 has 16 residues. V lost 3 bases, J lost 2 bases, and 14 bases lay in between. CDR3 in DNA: TGTGCCAGCAGTGACCCCTCCATTGGGCCCTACAATGAGCAGTTCTTC. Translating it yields CASSDPSIGPYNEQFF.

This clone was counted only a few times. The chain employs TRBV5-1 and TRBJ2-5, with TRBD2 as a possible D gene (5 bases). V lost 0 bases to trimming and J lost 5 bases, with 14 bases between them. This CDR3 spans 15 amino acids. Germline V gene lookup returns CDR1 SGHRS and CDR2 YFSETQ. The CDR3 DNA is TGCGCCAGCAGCTTGGATGACCTTCCGGGGGAGACCCAGTACTTC. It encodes CASSLDDLPGETQYF.